A single sample gave rise to the 2 T cell receptor beta chains below, sequenced in a study of cytomegalovirus exposure and HLA in healthy donors. A multiplex PCR was run with 60 Vbeta primers and 13 Jbeta primers. The protocol was immunoSEQ multiplex PCR, while the TCRdb copy is restricted to in-frame clones and leaves out a portion. The repertoire includes 130,000 or so clones, 74% of them detected once, and around 4.5% sits in the top ten. Sequences were obtained from PBMCs. These TCRs come from a man younger than 30 in good health and CMV-seropositive.

This chain links TRBV6-1 with TRBJ1-1, with 7 positions matching TRBD1. V lost 6 bases, J lost 0 bases, and 1 base stayed unmatched. Germline CDR1 is MNHNS and CDR2 is SASEGT. The CDR3 has 13 amino acids. DNA of the CDR3: TGTGCCAGCAGACAGGGGATGAACACTGAAGCTTTCTTT. Translation gives CASRQGMNTEAFF.

This chain connects TRBV21-1 to TRBJ1-1; the table assigns TRBD1, which was not confirmed against the DNA. TRBV21-1 is described as a pseudogene. The CDR3 is made up of 15 amino acids. CDR3 DNA sequence: TGTGCCAGCAGCAAGGATTACAGGGAAAACACTGAAGCTTTCTTT. This encodes CASSKDYRENTEAFF.